The count of the clone carrying this T cell receptor (beta chain) is one. This entry comes from a study of cytomegalovirus exposure and HLA in healthy donors. Researchers ran the PCR with 60 Vbeta and 13 Jbeta primers. TCRdb keeps only in-frame clones here, not all; method: immunoSEQ multiplex PCR. The table lists approximately 81,000 clones, 70% to 75% of them singletons, with under 7.5% in the top ten. Unmatched junction bases numbered 0, after V lost 0 bases and J lost 3 bases. Germline CDR1 reads SEHNR; CDR2 reads FQNEAQ (reference sequence). The CDR3 is made up of 14 amino acids. Input material: PBMCs. The sequence came from a woman between 45 and 65 years old in good health and CMV-seropositive. V gene TRBV7-9 combines with J gene TRBJ2-3; 7 nucleotides align to TRBD2. The CDR3 loop reads CASSLASGTDTQYF. In DNA form, the CDR3 reads TGTGCCAGCAGCTTAGCTAGCGGGACAGATACGCAGTATTTT.